The 19 T cell receptor beta chains reported below all come from one sample, sequenced in a study of blood T cell repertoires in COVID-19. Data came from immunoSEQ multiplex PCR; TCRdb stores just in-frame clones and leaves some out. The sample carries approximately 150,000 clones, just over 90% recorded once. The specimen sequenced was peripheral blood. The receptor source for this set is a man aged 18-30 years with COVID-19, enrolled during active disease.

The chain is built from TRBV30 and TRBJ2-1; 13 bases are a match to TRBD2. The CDR3 loop spans 16 amino acids. Germline trimming cut 2 bases from V and 3 bases from J; bases unmatched to any gene: 4. Per germline, CDR1 GTSNPN and CDR2 SVGIG (reference sequence). The CDR3 protein is CAWSTRTSGSYNEQFF. The CDR3 DNA reads TGTGCCTGGAGTACTAGGACTAGCGGGAGCTACAATGAGCAGTTCTTC.

In this sample, this clone turned up once. V and J are TRBV29-1 and TRBJ2-7, with D possibly being TRBD2 (6 bases). V lost 4 bases and J lost 6, with 22 bases in between. CDR3 length: 15 amino acids. Germline-derived CDR1 and CDR2 are SQVTM and ANQGSEA. CDR3 residues: CSVASPRRRDFEQYF. CDR3 nucleotides: TGCAGCGTTGCATCTCCTAGACGCCGGGACTTCGAGCAGTACTTC.

This clone was detected only a few times. This chain links TRBV4-3 with TRBJ2-7; tentative D call: TRBD1 (6 bases). This CDR3 spans 15 amino acids. V lost 0 bases to trimming and J lost 4 bases, with 13 bases between them. Germline-derived CDR1 and CDR2 are LGHNA and YSLEER. CDR3 residues: CASSQDGQGFYEQYF. CDR3 nucleotides: TGCGCCAGCAGCCAAGACGGCCAGGGGTTTTACGAGCAGTACTTC.

As to this clone: In this CDR3 the conserved last residue, phenylalanine or tryptophan, is missing, so a read error is likely. The DNA is omitted, as the CDR3 cannot be located on it reliably, and the CDR3 follows TCRdb's listing. The chain recombines TRBV29-1 with TRBJ1-1. Germline V gene sequence: CDR1 SQVTM, CDR2 ANQGSEA. Both ends counted, the CDR3 spans 9 residues. The CDR3 spells CSVERALHL.

J is TRBJ2-3 and V is TRBV9, with D hard to call. CDR3 length equals 13 residues. From germline, CDR1 is SGDLS and CDR2 YYNGEE. V was pared by 3 bases and J by 3 bases, with 8 bases between. CDR3 coding DNA: TGTGCCAGCAGCGGAGCGATTACAGATACGCAGTATTTT. It is translated as CASSGAITDTQYF.

CDR3 region: CASTLADTGELFF. The CDR3 DNA sequence: TGTGCCAGCACTCTAGCAGACACCGGGGAGCTGTTTTTT. The chain has TRBV7-9 and TRBJ2-2; maybe TRBD2 (5 bases). The V end was cut by 7 bases, the J end by 3 bases, with 9 bases between. Germline assignment: CDR1 SEHNR and CDR2 FQNEAQ (reference sequence). The CDR3 totals 13 residues.

The rearrangement uses TRBV7-2 and TRBJ1-5; 7 bases fit TRBD1. Trimming at V came to 2 bases and at J to 5 bases, leaving 6 bases not matched to a gene. CDR1 is SGHTA and CDR2 is FQGNSA in the germline V gene. The CDR3 spans 15 residues. The CDR3: CASSLSRTGHQPQHF. As DNA, the CDR3 is TGTGCCAGCAGCTTAAGTAGGACAGGCCATCAGCCCCAGCATTTT.

The chain carries TRBV11-3 and TRBJ2-1, with 9 bases that match TRBD2. Germline loops: CDR1 SGHNT, CDR2 YENEEA. The trim removed 5 bases at V and 5 bases at J, leaving 7 bases unmatched. The CDR3 contains 15 residues. The CDR3 reads CASSLTSGFDNEQFF. The CDR3 DNA follows: TGTGCCAGCAGCCTAACTAGCGGGTTTGACAATGAGCAGTTCTTC.

The V and J genes are TRBV30 and TRBJ2-7, with 9 bases matching TRBD2. V was clipped by 0 bases and J by 0 bases; unmatched bases: 12. The CDR3 extends over 18 amino acids. CDR1 and CDR2 from the germline V gene are GTSNPN and SVGIG (reference sequence). CDR3 region: CAWSVLYLREGNSYEQYF. The CDR3, as DNA: TGTGCCTGGAGTGTACTGTATCTGCGGGAGGGAAACTCCTACGAGCAGTACTTC.

CDR3 region: CASSIWGLTGELFF. CDR3 coding DNA: TGTGCCAGTAGTATATGGGGGCTAACCGGGGAGCTGTTTTTT. V and J are TRBV19 and TRBJ2-2, with D perhaps matching TRBD1 (6 bases). Deletions cut 2 bases from V and 5 bases from J, with 9 bases between. CDR1 is LNHDA and CDR2 is SQIVND in the germline V gene (reference sequence). The CDR3 length is 14 residues.

This clone was detected once. The CDR3 sequence: CSVASGANYGYTF. For the CDR3, the DNA is TGCAGCGTTGCCTCCGGGGCTAACTATGGCTACACCTTC. This chain joins TRBV29-1 and TRBJ1-2, with D unresolved. Germline-derived CDR1 and CDR2 are SQVTM and ANQGSEA. Trimming cost V 4 bases and J 0 bases, with 9 bases left between them. The CDR3 loop spans 13 amino acids. Filled out from reference TRBV29-1 and TRBJ1-2, the complete variable domain reads SAVISQKPSRDICQRGTSLTIQCQVDSQVTMMFWYRQQPGQSLTLIATANQGSEATYESGFVIDKFPISRPNLTFSTLTVSNMSPEDSSIYLCSVASGANYGYTFGSGTRLTVV.

The chain combines TRBV9 with TRBJ1-2, with D possibly TRBD1 on 6 matching bases. This CDR3 is built from 14 residues. In germline, CDR1 is SGDLS, CDR2 YYNGEE. Between the trimmed V and J ends, which lost 6 bases and 3 bases, there was a span of 15 bases. CDR3: CASTPGGGYYGYTF. CDR3 DNA: TGTGCCAGCACCCCGGGGGGGGGCTACTATGGCTACACCTTC.

This sequence joins TRBV7-6 and TRBJ2-2, with 14 bases matching TRBD2. Trimming cost V 0 bases and J 5 bases; bases outside gene matches: 8. Germline V gene lookup returns CDR1 SGHVS and CDR2 FNYEAQ. CDR3 length: 19 amino acids. The CDR3 is CASSLARLAGGPETGELFF. The CDR3 DNA sequence: TGTGCCAGCAGCTTAGCTCGACTAGCGGGAGGGCCGGAAACCGGGGAGCTGTTTTTT.

This clone was seen a single time. The chain couples TRBV11-3 to TRBJ2-1; perhaps TRBD2 as D (6 bases). Per the germline V gene, CDR1 is SGHNT and CDR2 is YENEEA. The CDR3 has 11 residues. The ends were cut back, 5 bases at V and 9 bases at J, with 8 bases in the middle. The CDR3 is CASSPGVEQFF. In nucleotides, the CDR3 is TGTGCCAGCAGCCCGGGGGTTGAGCAGTTCTTC.

This clone was seen a single time. The V and J genes are TRBV24-1 and TRBJ1-5; perhaps TRBD1 as D (6 bases). CDR1 is KGHDR and CDR2 is SFDVKD in the germline V gene. The V end was cut by 4 bases, the J end by 4 bases, with 16 bases between. This CDR3 is built from 16 residues. CDR3 in amino acids: CATSDADRNPNQPQHF. As DNA, the CDR3 is TGTGCCACCAGTGACGCGGACAGAAATCCGAATCAGCCCCAGCATTTT.

This rearrangement joins TRBV11-2 to TRBJ2-5; D gene unclear. CDR3 length: 16 residues. Germline-derived CDR1 and CDR2 are SGHAT and FQNNGV. Trimming shortened V by 2 bases and J by 1 base, and 14 bases separated the two germline ends. The CDR3 protein is CASSLNTVHGQETQYF. DNA for the CDR3: TGTGCCAGCAGCTTAAATACCGTCCACGGCCAAGAGACCCAGTACTTC.

The rearrangement links TRBV27 to TRBJ2-1, with 12 bases lining up with TRBD2. This CDR3 is built from 14 residues. V gave up 6 bases and J gave up 6 bases; unmatched junction bases: 3. CDR1 and CDR2 from the germline V gene are MNHEY and SMNVEV (reference sequence). CDR3 loop: CASRTSGRTNEQFF. The CDR3 nucleotides read TGTGCCAGCAGGACTAGCGGGAGAACCAATGAGCAGTTCTTC.

This chain connects TRBV6-5 to TRBJ2-7; D uncertain. Germline V gives CDR1 MNHEY, CDR2 SVGAGI. The CDR3 contains 12 residues. Trimming took 5 bases from V and 3 from J, leaving 8 bases between them. CDR3 in DNA: TGTGCCAGCAGTCCAACAGTCTACGAGCAGTACTTC. Protein: CASSPTVYEQYF.

The chain links TRBV29-1 to TRBJ2-1; 13 nucleotides agree with TRBD2. Unmatched junction bases numbered 11, after V lost 6 bases and J lost 9 bases. The CDR3 extends over 15 amino acids. The germline gives CDR1 SQVTM, CDR2 ANQGSEA. This CDR3 reads CSVPGGTSGNGEQFF. The CDR3, as DNA: TGCAGCGTACCAGGGGGGACTAGCGGGAATGGTGAGCAGTTCTTC.